The clone carrying this T cell receptor beta chain was recorded only once. The sample comes from a study of ipilimumab plus nivolumab after autologous stem cell transplantation. In the study overall: Median doses per patient: 4 or 5 ipilimumab, about 8 nivolumab.

Checkpoint therapy with ipilimumab 1 mg/kg began 14 to 28 days after transplant. Patients got 3 mg/kg IV nivolumab weeks 1, 4, 7, 10, then biweekly through week 26. The method was immunoSEQ multiplex PCR; TCRdb's version includes in-frame clones alone and lacks a portion of them. The sample gives about 24,000 clones, around 84% of which show up once; less than 5.5% is in the top ten. The clonotype was recovered from a male donor with diffuse large B-cell lymphoma. This specimen consisted of PBMCs, obtained in a trial of ipilimumab plus nivolumab as post-transplant consolidation.

The CDR3 region has the DNA TGTGCCAGCAGCCAAAACAGGGGGCATTACAATGAGCAGTTCTTC. Encoded protein: CASSQNRGHYNEQFF. V usage is TRBV14 and J usage is TRBJ2-1; 9 bases align to TRBD1. This CDR3 is 15 amino acids long. The junction had 3 bases not matched to a gene; V was cut back by 2 bases and J by 4 bases. Per germline, CDR1 SGHDN and CDR2 FVKESK.